Below, one T cell receptor beta chain is given with its context. Its antigen is not known. Gene names and germline refer to mouse. The sequenced fragment ends 4 residues before the CDR3 boundary, so the rest is inferred from the germline J gene. Extraction of RNA preceded its reverse transcription into cDNA, which served as the sequencing template. Some clones are missing from TCRdb's copy, which holds only in-frame ones; the method was immunoSEQ multiplex PCR. The profile covers 90,000 to 130,000 clones, none occurring a single time. This sample stems from a study of CD8+ T cells in alopecia areata. Whole-study context: The authors grafted skin from roughly 6-13-month-old C3H/HeJ donors with spontaneous alopecia onto roughly 6-11-week-old female C3H/HeJ mice.

CDR1 is NSHNY, CDR2 SYGAGN, per germline. This CDR3 is 14 amino acids long. V gave up 2 bases and J gave up 0 bases, with 9 bases separating them. Study findings and constraints: Patients displayed less clarity in TCR sharing than mice, a finding possibly related to HLA. Clonality in lesional scalp, especially alopecia totalis/universalis, exceeded that of normal scalp. Tissue-resident alphabeta T cells belonging to normal skin likewise get sequenced within scalp specimens.

The rearrangement joins TRBV13-1 to TRBJ2-7; the D is unclear. This TCR came from a C3H/HeJ mouse with alopecia areata. For this strain, the MHC haplotype corresponds to H2-k. The sequenced sample was lesional skin. This chain's CDR3 is CASSELVSSYEQYF. The CDR3 bases that were read are TGTGCCAGCAGTGAATTGGTGAGCTCCTAT.